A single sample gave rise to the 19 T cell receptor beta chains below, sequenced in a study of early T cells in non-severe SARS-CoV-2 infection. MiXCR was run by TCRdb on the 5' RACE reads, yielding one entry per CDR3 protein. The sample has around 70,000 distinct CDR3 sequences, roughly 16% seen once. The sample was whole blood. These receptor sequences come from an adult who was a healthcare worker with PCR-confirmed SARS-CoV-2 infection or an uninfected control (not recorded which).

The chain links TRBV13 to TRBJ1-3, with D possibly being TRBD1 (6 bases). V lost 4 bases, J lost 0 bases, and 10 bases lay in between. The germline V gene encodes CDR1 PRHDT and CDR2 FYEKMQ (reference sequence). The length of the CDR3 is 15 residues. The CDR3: CASSSGQHSGNTIYF. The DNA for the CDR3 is TGTGCCAGCAGCTCGGGACAACACTCTGGAAACACCATATATTTT.

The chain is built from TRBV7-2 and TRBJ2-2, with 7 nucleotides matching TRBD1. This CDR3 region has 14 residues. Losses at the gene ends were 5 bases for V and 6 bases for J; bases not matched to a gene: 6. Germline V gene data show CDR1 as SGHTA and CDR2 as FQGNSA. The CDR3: CASSGGQWAGELFF. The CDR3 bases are TGTGCCAGCAGCGGGGGACAGTGGGCCGGGGAGCTGTTTTTT.

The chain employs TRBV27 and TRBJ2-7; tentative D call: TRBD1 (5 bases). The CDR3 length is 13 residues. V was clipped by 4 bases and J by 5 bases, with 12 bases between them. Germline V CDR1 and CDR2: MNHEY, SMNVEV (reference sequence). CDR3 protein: CASSYQGSHEQYF. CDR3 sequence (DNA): TGTGCCAGCAGTTACCAGGGATCCCACGAGCAGTACTTC.

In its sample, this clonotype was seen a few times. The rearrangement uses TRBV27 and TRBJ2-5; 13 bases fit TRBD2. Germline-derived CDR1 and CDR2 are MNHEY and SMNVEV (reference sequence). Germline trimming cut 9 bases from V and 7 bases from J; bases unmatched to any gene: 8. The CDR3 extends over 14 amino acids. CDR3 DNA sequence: TGTGCCAGTACGCGGACTAGCGGGAGTGCGACCCAGTACTTC. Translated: CASTRTSGSATQYF.

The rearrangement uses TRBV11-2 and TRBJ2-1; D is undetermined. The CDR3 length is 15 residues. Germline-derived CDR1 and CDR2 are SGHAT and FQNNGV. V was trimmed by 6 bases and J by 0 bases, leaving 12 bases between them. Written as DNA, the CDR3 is TGTGCCAGCAGGGGGATGGATAGCTCCTACAATGAGCAGTTCTTC. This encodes CASRGMDSSYNEQFF.

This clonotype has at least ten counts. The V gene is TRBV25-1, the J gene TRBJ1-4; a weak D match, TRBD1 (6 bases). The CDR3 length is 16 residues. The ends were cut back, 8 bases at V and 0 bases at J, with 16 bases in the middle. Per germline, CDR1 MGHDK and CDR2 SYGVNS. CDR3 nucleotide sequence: TGTGCCAGCTCGGGATGGGCAGGGGCAACTAATGAAAAACTGTTTTTT. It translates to CASSGWAGATNEKLFF.

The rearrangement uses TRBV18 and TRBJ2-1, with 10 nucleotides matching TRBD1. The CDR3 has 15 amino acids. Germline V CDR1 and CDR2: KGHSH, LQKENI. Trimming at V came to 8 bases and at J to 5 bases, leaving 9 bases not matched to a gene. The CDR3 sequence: CASTERQGANNEQFF. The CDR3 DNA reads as TGTGCCAGCACCGAAAGACAGGGGGCGAACAATGAGCAGTTCTTC.

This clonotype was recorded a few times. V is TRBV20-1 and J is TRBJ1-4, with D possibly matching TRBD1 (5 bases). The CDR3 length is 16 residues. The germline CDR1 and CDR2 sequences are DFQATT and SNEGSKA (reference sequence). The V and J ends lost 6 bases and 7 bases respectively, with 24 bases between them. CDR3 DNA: TGCAGTGCCCCTAGGACCGGGACGGCCATATTTGAAAAACTGTTTTTT. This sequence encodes CSAPRTGTAIFEKLFF.

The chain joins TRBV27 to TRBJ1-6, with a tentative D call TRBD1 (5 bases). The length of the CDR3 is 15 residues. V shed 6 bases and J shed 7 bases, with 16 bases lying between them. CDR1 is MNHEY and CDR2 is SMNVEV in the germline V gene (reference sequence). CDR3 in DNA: TGTGCCAGCAGACCCCCGGGACGGACCAATTCACCCCTCCACTTT. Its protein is CASRPPGRTNSPLHF.

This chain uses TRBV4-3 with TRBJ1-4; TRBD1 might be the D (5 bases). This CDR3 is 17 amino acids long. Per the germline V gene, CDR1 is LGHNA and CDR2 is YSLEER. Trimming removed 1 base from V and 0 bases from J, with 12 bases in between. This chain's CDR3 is CASSQVGRGATNEKLFF. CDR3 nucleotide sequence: TGCGCCAGCAGCCAAGTCGGCCGGGGGGCAACTAATGAAAAACTGTTTTTT.

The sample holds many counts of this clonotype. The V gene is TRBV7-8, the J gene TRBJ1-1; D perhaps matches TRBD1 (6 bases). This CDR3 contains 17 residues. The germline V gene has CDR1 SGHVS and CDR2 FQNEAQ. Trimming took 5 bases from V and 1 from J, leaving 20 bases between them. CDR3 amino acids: CASSRLGASFRNTEAFF. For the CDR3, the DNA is TGTGCCAGCAGCCGACTGGGGGCCTCGTTTCGGAACACTGAAGCTTTCTTT.

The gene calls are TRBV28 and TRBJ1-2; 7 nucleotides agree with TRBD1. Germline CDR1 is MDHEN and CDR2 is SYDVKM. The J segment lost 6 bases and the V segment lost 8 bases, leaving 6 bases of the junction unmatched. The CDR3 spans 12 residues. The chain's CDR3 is CASEQGFNGYTF. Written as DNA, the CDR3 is TGTGCCAGCGAACAGGGGTTCAATGGCTACACCTTC.

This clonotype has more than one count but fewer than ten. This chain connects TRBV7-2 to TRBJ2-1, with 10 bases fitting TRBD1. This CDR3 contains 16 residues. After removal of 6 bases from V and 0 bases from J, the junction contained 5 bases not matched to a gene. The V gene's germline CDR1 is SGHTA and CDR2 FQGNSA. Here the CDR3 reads CASSRQGANSYNEQFF. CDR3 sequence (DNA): TGTGCCAGCAGTCGACAGGGGGCGAACTCCTACAATGAGCAGTTCTTC.

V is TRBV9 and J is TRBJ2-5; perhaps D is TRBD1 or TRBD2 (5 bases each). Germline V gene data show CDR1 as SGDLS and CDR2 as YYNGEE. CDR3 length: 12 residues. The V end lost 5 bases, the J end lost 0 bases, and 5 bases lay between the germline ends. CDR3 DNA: TGTGCCAGCAGGGGGGACCAAGAGACCCAGTACTTC. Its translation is CASRGDQETQYF.

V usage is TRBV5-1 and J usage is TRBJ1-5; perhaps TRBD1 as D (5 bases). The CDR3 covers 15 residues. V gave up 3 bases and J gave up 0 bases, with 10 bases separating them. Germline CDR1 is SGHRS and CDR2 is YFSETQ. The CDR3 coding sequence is TGCGCCAGCAGCTCGGGGGATTATAGCAATCAGCCCCAGCATTTT. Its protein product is CASSSGDYSNQPQHF.

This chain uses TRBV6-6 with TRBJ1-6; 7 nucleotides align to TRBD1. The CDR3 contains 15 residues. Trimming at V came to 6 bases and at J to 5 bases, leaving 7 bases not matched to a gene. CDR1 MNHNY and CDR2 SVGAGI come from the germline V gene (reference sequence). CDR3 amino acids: CASRTTGFDNSPLHF. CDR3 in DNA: TGTGCCAGCAGAACGACAGGGTTCGATAATTCACCCCTCCACTTT.

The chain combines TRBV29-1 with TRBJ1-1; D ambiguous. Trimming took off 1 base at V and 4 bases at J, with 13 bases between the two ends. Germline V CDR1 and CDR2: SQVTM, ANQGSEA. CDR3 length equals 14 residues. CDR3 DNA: TGCAGCGTTGAAGGGCAGCCTAGGGTCACTGAAGCTTTCTTT. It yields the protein CSVEGQPRVTEAFF.

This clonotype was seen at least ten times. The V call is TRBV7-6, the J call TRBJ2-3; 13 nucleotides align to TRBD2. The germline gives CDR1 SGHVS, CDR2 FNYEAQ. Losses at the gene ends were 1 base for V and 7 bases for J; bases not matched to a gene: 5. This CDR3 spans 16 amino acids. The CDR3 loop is CASSLVGLAGEHTQYF. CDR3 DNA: TGTGCCAGCAGCTTAGTCGGACTAGCGGGGGAACATACGCAGTATTTT.

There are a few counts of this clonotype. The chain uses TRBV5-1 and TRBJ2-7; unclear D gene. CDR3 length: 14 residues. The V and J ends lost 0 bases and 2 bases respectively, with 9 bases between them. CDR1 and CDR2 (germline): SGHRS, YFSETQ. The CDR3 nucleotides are TGCGCCAGCAGCTTGGAGGTCAACGCCTACGAGCAGTACTTC. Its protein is CASSLEVNAYEQYF.